This T cell receptor (beta chain) was profiled in a study of blood T cells in healthy people across ages. Using a J-beta primer mix together with a sample-barcoded 5' primer, a second PCR was run for roughly 6 to 12 cycles. MiXCR was run by TCRdb on the 5' RACE reads, yielding one entry per CDR3 protein. Of around 940,000 distinct CDR3 sequences listed, roughly 51% are singletons. Researchers collected ten milliliters of peripheral blood from every single donor. CDR1 is KGHSH, CDR2 LQKENI, per germline. The junction had 10 bases not matched to a gene; V was cut back by 5 bases and J by 2 bases. This CDR3 comprises 16 residues. In this sample, this clonotype turned up a few times.

The sequence derives from an older woman in good health. The V call is TRBV18, the J call TRBJ2-3; 7 bases are shared with TRBD1. The specimen was blood. The CDR3 here is CASSTITGDLTDTQYF. CDR3 in DNA: TGTGCCAGCTCAACTATAACAGGGGACCTCACAGATACGCAGTATTTT.